This T cell receptor beta chain comes out of a study of technical replicates of blood from a few donors. TCRdb keeps only in-frame clones here, not all; method: immunoSEQ multiplex PCR. The top ten hold approximately 4% of the sample, which has roughly 62,000 clones, around 91% seen once. CDR1 is MNHNS, CDR2 SASEGT, per germline. The CDR3 runs to 13 residues. V gave up 2 bases and J gave up 4 bases, with 9 bases separating them. This clonotype was obtained from a human donor in good health. Some clones in this sample may be carry-over from other donors' samples. Source material: PBMCs. The rearrangement joins TRBV6-1 to TRBJ2-7, with D perhaps TRBD1 (5 bases). The CDR3 DNA sequence: TGTGCCAGCAGTGAAAATACAGGTTACGAGCAGTACTTC. Residues: CASSENTGYEQYF.